The rows below give T cell receptor beta chains drawn from one sample of a study of blood T cell repertoires in COVID-19. The protocol was immunoSEQ multiplex PCR, while the TCRdb copy is restricted to in-frame clones and leaves out a portion. The table records some 78,000 clones, roughly 90% of them present only once. The sample taken for sequencing was peripheral blood. Receptors were obtained from a man in his 70s with active or convalescent COVID-19. Both conserved end residues are part of each CDR3.

TRBV9 CASSDGTGVQPQHF
TRBV2 CASSAPPITEAFF
TRBV6-5 CASSRQGAGTQYF
TRBV10-3 CAISDRLAGVTDTQYF
TRBV6-5 CASSYSGFGLHF
TRBV7-8 CASSSGTGGTQYF
TRBV6-5 CASIERTTTDTQYF
TRBV6-6 CASSQGTSGVPSTDTQYF
TRBV7-9 CASSRTGGEMPQHF
TRBV20-1 CSASAGAYKPQHF
TRBV18 CASSPGTGVYYGYTF
TRBV4-3 CASSQDQGDGHQSPLHF
TRBV29-1 CSVVKQGRMDEQFF
TRBV6-1 CASSEIDRNTEAFF
TRBV11-2 CASTSRTGFTDTQYF